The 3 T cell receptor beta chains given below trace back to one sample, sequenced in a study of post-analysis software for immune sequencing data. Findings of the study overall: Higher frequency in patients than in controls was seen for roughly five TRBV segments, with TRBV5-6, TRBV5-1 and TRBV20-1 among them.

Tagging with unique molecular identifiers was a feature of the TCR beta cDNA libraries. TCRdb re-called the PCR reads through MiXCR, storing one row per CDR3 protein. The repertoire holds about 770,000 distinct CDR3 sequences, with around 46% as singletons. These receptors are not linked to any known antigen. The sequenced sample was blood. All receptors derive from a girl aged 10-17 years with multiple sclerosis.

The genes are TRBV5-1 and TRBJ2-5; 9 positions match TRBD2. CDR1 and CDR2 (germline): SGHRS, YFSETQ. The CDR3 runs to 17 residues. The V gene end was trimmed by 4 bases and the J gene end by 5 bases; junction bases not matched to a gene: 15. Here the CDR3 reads CASSKVVSSGAGETQYF. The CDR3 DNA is TGCGCCAGCAGCAAGGTGGTGTCTAGCGGGGCTGGGGAGACCCAGTACTTC.

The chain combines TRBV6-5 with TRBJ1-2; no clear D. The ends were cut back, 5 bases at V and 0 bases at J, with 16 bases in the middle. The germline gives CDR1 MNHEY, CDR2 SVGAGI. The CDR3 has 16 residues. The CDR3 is CASSPRTVFTNYGYTF. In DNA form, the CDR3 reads TGTGCCAGCAGTCCAAGGACCGTCTTTACTAACTATGGCTACACCTTC.

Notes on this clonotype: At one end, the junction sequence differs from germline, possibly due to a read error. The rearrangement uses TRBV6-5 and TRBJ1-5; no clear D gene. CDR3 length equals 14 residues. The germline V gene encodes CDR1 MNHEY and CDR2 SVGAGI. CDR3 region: CASSYSAGHQPQHF. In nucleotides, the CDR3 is TGTGCCAGCAGCTACTCGGCAGGACATCAGCCCCAGCATTTT.